Below are 2 T cell receptor beta chains sequenced from a single sample in a study of T cells in Graves' hyperthyroidism and ophthalmopathy (dated by TCRdb to 2018 to 2020). Library method: multiplex PCR. TCRdb records Illumina HiSeq 2000 as the sequencer. The TCR beta CDR3 regions were amplified from the RNA transcripts. The first round of RT-PCR for the TCR CDR3 was performed with the HTBI primer set and the Qiagen OneStep RT-PCR kit. TCRdb applied fastp at Q25 and MiXCR to the public reads, then kept only in-frame beta chains. Every CDR3 protein is listed once, alongside the most common genes and DNA of its rows. This sample gives about 290,000 distinct CDR3 sequences in total; 15% to 20% of them show up just once. The top ten hold about 50% of the sample. The sample comprised blood. The receptors here all came from a woman aged 60 to 75 with Graves' ophthalmopathy.

This chain connects TRBV27 to TRBJ2-7, with D possibly being TRBD2 (6 bases). Germline-derived CDR1 and CDR2 are MNHEY and SMNVEV (reference sequence). V lost 4 bases and J lost 2, with 15 bases in between. The CDR3 loop spans 15 amino acids. The CDR3: CASSSPGRETYEQYF. CDR3 in DNA: TGTGCCAGCAGTTCCCCGGGCCGGGAGACCTACGAGCAGTACTTC.

A few counts support this clonotype. V is TRBV5-4 and J is TRBJ2-7, with TRBD2 matching over 9 bases. The V gene's germline CDR1 is SGHNT and CDR2 YYREEE (reference sequence). This CDR3 region has 16 residues. V shed 3 bases, J shed 0 bases, and the junction held 7 bases outside the gene matches. In nucleotides, the CDR3 is TGTGCCAGCAGCTGGAGCGCGGGAGGGATCTCCTACGAGCAGTACTTC. Amino acids: CASSWSAGGISYEQYF.